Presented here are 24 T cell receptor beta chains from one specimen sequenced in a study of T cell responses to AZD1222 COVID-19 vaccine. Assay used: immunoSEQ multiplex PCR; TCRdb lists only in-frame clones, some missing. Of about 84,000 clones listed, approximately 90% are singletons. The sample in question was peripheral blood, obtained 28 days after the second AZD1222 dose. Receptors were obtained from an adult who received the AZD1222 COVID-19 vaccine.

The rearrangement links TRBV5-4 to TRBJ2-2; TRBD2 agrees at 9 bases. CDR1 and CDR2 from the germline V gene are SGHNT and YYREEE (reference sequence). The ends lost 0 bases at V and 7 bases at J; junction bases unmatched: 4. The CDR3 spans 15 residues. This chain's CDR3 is CASSLAGSGSGELFF. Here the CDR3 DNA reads TGTGCCAGCAGCTTGGCCGGTAGCGGGAGCGGGGAGCTGTTTTTT.

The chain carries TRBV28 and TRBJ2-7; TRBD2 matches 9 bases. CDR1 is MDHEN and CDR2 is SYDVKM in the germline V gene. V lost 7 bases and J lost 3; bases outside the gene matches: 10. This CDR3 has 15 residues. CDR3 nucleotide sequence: TGTGCCAGCAAAGCGACTAGCGGAATTATCTACGAGCAGTACTTC. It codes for CASKATSGIIYEQYF.

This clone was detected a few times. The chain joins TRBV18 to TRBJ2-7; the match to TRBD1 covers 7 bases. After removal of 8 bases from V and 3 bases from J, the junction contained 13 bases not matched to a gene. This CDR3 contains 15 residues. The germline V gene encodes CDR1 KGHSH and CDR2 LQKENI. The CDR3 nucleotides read TGTGCCAGCCTCGACAGGGCCGCCCCCCTCTACGAGCAGTACTTC. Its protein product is CASLDRAAPLYEQYF. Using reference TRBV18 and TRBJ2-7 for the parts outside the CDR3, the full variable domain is NAGVMQNPRHLVRRRGQEARLRCSPMKGHSHVYWYRQLPEEGLKFMVYLQKENIIDESGMPKERFSAEFPKEGPSILRIQQVVRGDSAAYFCASLDRAAPLYEQYFGPGTRLTVT.

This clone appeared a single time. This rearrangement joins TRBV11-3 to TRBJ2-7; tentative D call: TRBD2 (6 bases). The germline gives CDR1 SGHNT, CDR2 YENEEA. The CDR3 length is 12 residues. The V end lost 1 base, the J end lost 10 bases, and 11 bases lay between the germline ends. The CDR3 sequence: CASSLAGDLQYF. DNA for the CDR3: TGTGCCAGCAGCTTAGCGGGGGACCTCCAGTACTTC.

The CDR3 DNA follows: TGTGCCAGTAGTTCAGACCCTACCAGCAACGAGCAGTACTTC. Its translation: CASSSDPTSNEQYF. The rearrangement uses TRBV19 and TRBJ2-7, with D uncertain. This CDR3 region has 14 residues. CDR1 is LNHDA and CDR2 is SQIVND in the germline V gene (reference sequence). V was shortened by 5 bases and J by 5 bases, with 16 bases between the two germline ends.

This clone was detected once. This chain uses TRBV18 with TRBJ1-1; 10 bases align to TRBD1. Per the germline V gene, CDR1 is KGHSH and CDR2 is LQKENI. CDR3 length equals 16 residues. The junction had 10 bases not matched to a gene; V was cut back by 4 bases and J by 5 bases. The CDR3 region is CASSHSTGGAGTEAFF. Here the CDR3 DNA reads TGTGCCAGCTCACACTCGACAGGGGGCGCGGGGACTGAAGCTTTCTTT.

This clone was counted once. CDR3 sequence (DNA): TGTGCCTGGGACGGTGGGGGCGGGGGAGCTTTCTTT. Translating it yields CAWDGGGGGAFF. J is TRBJ1-1 and V is TRBV30; tentatively, D is TRBD1 (6 bases). CDR1 is GTSNPN and CDR2 is SVGIG in the germline V gene (reference sequence). This CDR3 region has 12 residues. Trimming shortened V by 5 bases and J by 10 bases, and 17 bases separated the two germline ends.

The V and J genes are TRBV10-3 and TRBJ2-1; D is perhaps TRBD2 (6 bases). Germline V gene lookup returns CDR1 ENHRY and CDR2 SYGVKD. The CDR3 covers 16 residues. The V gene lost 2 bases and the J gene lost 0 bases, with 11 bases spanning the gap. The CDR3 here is CAISEMRGLSYNEQFF. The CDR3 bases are TGTGCCATCAGTGAGATGCGGGGCCTCTCCTACAATGAGCAGTTCTTC.

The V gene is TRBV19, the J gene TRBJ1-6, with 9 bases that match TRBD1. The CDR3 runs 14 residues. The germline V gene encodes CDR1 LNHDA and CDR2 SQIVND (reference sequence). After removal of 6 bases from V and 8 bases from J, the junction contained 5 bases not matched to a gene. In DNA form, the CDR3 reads TGTGCCAGTAGCCTGACAGGGGGGGATTCACCCCTCCACTTT. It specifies CASSLTGGDSPLHF.

The CDR3 DNA reads as TGTGCCAGCTCACATACAGGGGGCGCGGGCTATGGCTACACCTTC. It is translated as CASSHTGGAGYGYTF. The chain employs TRBV18 and TRBJ1-2; 9 bases are a match to TRBD1. The CDR3 loop spans 15 amino acids. CDR1 KGHSH and CDR2 LQKENI come from the germline V gene. V shed 4 bases, J shed 4 bases, and the junction held 7 bases outside the gene matches.

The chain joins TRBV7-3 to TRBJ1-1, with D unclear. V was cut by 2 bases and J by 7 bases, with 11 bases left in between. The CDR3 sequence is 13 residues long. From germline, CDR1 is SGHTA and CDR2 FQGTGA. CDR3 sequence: CASSLSPGIEAFF. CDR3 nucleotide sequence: TGTGCCAGCAGCTTATCCCCGGGGATTGAAGCTTTCTTT. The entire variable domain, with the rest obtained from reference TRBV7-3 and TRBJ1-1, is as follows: GAGVSQTPSNKVTEKGKYVELRCDPISGHTALYWYRQSLGQGPEFLIYFQGTGAADDSGLPNDRFFAVRPEGSVSTLKIQRTERGDSAVYLCASSLSPGIEAFFGQGTRLTVV.

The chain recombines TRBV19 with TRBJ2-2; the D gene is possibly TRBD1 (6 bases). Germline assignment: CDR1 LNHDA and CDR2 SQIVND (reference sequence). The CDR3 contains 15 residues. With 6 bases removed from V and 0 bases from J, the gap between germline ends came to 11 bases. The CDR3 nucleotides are TGTGCCAGTAGACCAAACAGGGCGAACACCGGGGAGCTGTTTTTT. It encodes CASRPNRANTGELFF.

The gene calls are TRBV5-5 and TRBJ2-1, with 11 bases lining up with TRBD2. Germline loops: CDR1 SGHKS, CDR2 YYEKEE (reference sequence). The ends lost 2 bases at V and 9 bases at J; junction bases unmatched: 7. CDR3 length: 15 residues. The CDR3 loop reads CASSFLAGGGIEQFF. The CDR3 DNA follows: TGTGCCAGCAGCTTTCTAGCGGGAGGAGGGATTGAGCAGTTCTTC.

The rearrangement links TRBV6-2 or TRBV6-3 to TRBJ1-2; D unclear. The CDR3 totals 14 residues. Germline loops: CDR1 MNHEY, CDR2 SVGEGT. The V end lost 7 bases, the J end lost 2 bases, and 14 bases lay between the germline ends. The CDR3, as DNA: TGTGCCAGCACCCCCCGCAGGACCAACTATGGCTACACCTTC. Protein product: CASTPRRTNYGYTF.

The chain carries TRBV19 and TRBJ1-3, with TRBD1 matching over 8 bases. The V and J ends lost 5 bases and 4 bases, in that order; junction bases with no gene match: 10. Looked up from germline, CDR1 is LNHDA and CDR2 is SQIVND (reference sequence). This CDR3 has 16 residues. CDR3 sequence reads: CASSPLTGALGNTIYF. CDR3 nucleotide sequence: TGTGCCAGTAGTCCCCTGACAGGGGCGTTGGGAAACACCATATATTTT.

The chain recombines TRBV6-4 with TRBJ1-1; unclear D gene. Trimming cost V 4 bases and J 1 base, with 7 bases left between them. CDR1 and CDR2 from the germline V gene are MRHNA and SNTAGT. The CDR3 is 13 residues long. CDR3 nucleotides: TGTGCCAGCAGTGTCAGAGAGAACACTGAAGCTTTCTTT. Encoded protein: CASSVRENTEAFF.

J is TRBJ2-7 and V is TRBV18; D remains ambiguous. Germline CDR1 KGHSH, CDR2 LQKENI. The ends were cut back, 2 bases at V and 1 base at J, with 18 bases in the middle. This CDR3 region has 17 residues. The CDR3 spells CASSPVRPEFGSYEQYF. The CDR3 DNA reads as TGTGCCAGCTCACCAGTCCGCCCAGAGTTCGGGTCCTACGAGCAGTACTTC.

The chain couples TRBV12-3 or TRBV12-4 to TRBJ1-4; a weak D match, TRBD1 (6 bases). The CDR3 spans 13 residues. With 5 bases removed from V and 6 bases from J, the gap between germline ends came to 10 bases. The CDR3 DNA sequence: TGTGCCAGCAGTGGGCGGACAGATGAAAAACTGTTTTTT. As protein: CASSGRTDEKLFF.

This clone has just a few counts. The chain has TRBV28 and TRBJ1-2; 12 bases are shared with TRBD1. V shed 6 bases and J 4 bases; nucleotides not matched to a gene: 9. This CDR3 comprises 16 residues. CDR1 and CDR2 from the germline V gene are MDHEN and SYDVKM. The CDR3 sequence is CASRRDRGPGFYGYTF. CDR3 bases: TGTGCCAGCAGACGGGACAGGGGGCCCGGGTTCTATGGCTACACCTTC.

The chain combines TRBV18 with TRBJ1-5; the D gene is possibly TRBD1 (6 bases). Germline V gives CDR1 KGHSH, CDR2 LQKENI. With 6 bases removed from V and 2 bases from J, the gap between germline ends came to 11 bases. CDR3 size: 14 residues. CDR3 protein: CASSVSGGNQPQHF. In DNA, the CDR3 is TGTGCCAGCTCCGTATCAGGGGGCAATCAGCCCCAGCATTTT.

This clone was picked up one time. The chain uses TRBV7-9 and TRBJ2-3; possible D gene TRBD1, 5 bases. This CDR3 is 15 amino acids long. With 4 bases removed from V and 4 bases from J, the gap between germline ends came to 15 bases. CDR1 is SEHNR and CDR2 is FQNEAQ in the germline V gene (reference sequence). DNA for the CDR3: TGTGCCAGCAGCTCAATCACAGGCTTTCCAGATACGCAGTATTTT. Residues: CASSSITGFPDTQYF.

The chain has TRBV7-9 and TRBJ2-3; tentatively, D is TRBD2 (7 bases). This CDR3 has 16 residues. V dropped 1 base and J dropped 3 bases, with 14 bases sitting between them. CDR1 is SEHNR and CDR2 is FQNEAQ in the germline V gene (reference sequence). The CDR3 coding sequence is TGTGCCAGCAGCTTAGACGGCGGGGGCTTGACAGATACGCAGTATTTT. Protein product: CASSLDGGGLTDTQYF.

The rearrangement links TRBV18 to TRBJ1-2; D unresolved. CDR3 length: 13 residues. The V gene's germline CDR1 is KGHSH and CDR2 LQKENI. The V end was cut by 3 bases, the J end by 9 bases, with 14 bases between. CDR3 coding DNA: TGTGCCAGCTCACCGGAACCGTCTCCGAGCTACACCTTC. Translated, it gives CASSPEPSPSYTF.

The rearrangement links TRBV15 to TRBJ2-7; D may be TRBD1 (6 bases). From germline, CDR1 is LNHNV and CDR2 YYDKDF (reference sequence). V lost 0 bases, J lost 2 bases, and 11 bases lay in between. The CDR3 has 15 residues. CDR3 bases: TGTGCCACCAGCAGAGATGGGAACAGGGCCTACGAGCAGTACTTC. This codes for CATSRDGNRAYEQYF.